The next 25 T cell receptor beta chains were all read from a single sample in a study of blood T cell repertoires in COVID-19 (dated by TCRdb to 2020 to 2021). To prepare the library, the immunoSEQ multiplex PCR assay was applied. As stored in TCRdb, this immuneACCESS dataset retains in-frame rearrangements with V and J assigned. A fraction of the clones does not appear; measured against another copy, unresolved V genes explain less than half of the discrepancy, and the remainder lacks a known reason. This sample gives about 480,000 clones in total; 85% to 90% of them show up just once. Of the sample, 4.3% falls within the top ten clones. Sequencing was done on a sample of peripheral blood. The source is a woman aged 30 to 39 with acute or convalescent COVID-19.

The rearrangement joins TRBV2 to TRBJ1-1, with TRBD1 matching over 10 bases. The CDR3 has 13 amino acids. Per germline, CDR1 SNHLY and CDR2 FYNNEI. V dropped 10 bases and J dropped 5; count of bases not matched to a gene: 7. The DNA for the CDR3 is TGTGCCACCCGACAGGGGGCTGAGACTGAAGCTTTCTTT. It encodes CATRQGAETEAFF. Full variable domain (missing parts from reference TRBV2 and TRBJ1-1): EPEVTQTPSHQVTQMGQEVILRCVPISNHLYFYWYRQILGQKVEFLVSFYNNEISEKSEIFDDQFSVERPDGSNFTLKIRSTKLEDSAMYFCATRQGAETEAFFGQGTRLTVV.

The chain joins TRBV5-6 to TRBJ2-1, with D perhaps matching TRBD1 (6 bases). Germline CDR1 reads SGHDT; CDR2 reads YYEEEE. V lost 2 bases and J lost 9, with 15 bases in between. The CDR3 spans 14 residues. DNA for the CDR3: TGTGCCAGCAGCTTTGGGGGCTACGGGACTGAGCAGTTCTTC. This sequence encodes CASSFGGYGTEQFF.

This chain connects TRBV10-1 to TRBJ2-5; weak D call: TRBD1 (6 bases). V was cut by 8 bases and J by 6 bases, with 10 bases left in between. Germline V gives CDR1 WNHNN, CDR2 SYGVQD (reference sequence). This CDR3 has 11 amino acids. The CDR3 coding sequence is TGCGCCAGCTTTCAGGGGAAGACCCAGTACTTC. It translates to CASFQGKTQYF.

The CDR3 protein is CASSIALGQVRREQFF. The CDR3 DNA sequence: TGTGCCAGTAGTATAGCCCTAGGACAGGTCCGCCGGGAGCAGTTCTTC. The chain is built from TRBV19 and TRBJ2-1, with 7 nucleotides matching TRBD1. J was trimmed by 10 bases and V by 1 base; bases with no gene match: 13. The CDR3 is 16 amino acids. CDR1 is LNHDA, CDR2 SQIVND, per germline (reference sequence).

The V call is TRBV20-1, the J call TRBJ2-1, with D unresolved. The CDR3 covers 11 residues. The germline gives CDR1 DFQATT, CDR2 SNEGSKA (reference sequence). V gave up 3 bases and J gave up 10 bases, with 10 bases separating them. The CDR3 reads CSASPGLEQFF. In DNA form, the CDR3 reads TGCAGTGCTAGTCCCGGGTTAGAGCAGTTCTTC.

The chain recombines TRBV6-1 with TRBJ2-1; 9 nucleotides match TRBD2. The CDR3 extends over 15 amino acids. V lost 3 bases and J lost 10; bases outside the gene matches: 10. Germline assignment: CDR1 MNHNS and CDR2 SASEGT. The CDR3 nucleotides read TGTGCCAGCAGTGACGCGGCTAGCGGGGCCACAGAGCAGTTCTTC. This encodes CASSDAASGATEQFF.

The chain links TRBV2 to TRBJ2-7; a weak D match, TRBD2 (5 bases). Looked up from germline, CDR1 is SNHLY and CDR2 is FYNNEI. The length of the CDR3 is 13 residues. Trimming took 4 bases from V and 5 from J, leaving 12 bases between them. The CDR3 region is CASSGGSWDEQYF. In nucleotides, the CDR3 is TGTGCCAGCAGTGGTGGGAGCTGGGACGAGCAGTACTTC.

The chain employs TRBV5-1 and TRBJ2-5; D may be TRBD1 (5 bases). The CDR3 is 15 amino acids. CDR1 is SGHRS, CDR2 YFSETQ, per germline. Trimming left V 5 bases short and J 2 bases short, with 16 bases between. The CDR3 DNA is TGCGCCAGCAGTGGACCGTCAGGGCCGCAAGAGACCCAGTACTTC. This sequence encodes CASSGPSGPQETQYF.

V is TRBV10-3 and J is TRBJ2-5; TRBD2 matches 11 bases. Germline CDR1 ENHRY, CDR2 SYGVKD. The CDR3 runs to 13 residues. V shed 8 bases, J shed 7 bases, and the junction held 6 bases outside the gene matches. The CDR3 sequence is CAIGSSGGGTQYF. CDR3 sequence (DNA): TGTGCCATCGGTAGTAGCGGGGGGGGGACCCAGTACTTC.

This rearrangement joins TRBV7-2 to TRBJ2-7, with D tentatively TRBD1 (6 bases). CDR3 size: 14 residues. Germline-derived CDR1 and CDR2 are SGHTA and FQGNSA. The germline V and J ends were trimmed by 2 bases and 6 bases, with 14 bases remaining between them. The CDR3 nucleotides are TGTGCCAGCAGCTTACGACAGGCCCCCCCCGAGCAGTACTTC. It encodes CASSLRQAPPEQYF.

V and J are TRBV11-2 and TRBJ1-2; D remains ambiguous. V shed 8 bases and J shed 8 bases, with 12 bases lying between them. Germline-derived CDR1 and CDR2 are SGHAT and FQNNGV. This CDR3 is 11 amino acids long. CDR3: CASGGGLGYTF. The CDR3 DNA sequence: TGTGCCAGCGGAGGAGGGTTAGGCTACACCTTC.

The chain combines TRBV13 with TRBJ2-7; tentatively, D is TRBD1 (6 bases). This CDR3 has 13 residues. V was pared by 3 bases and J by 5 bases, with 11 bases between. Germline CDR1 and CDR2: PRHDT and FYEKMQ (reference sequence). For the CDR3, the DNA is TGTGCCAGCAGCTTTGGACAGACCCACGAGCAGTACTTC. It specifies CASSFGQTHEQYF.

A remark on this clone: The same CDR3 can be traced to other DNA sequences in this sample. The V call is TRBV5-1, the J call TRBJ2-3; 8 bases line up with TRBD2. The CDR3 runs 13 residues. The trim removed 4 bases at V and 6 bases at J, leaving 4 bases unmatched. Germline values: CDR1 SGHRS, CDR2 YFSETQ. CDR3 amino acids: CASSSGGADTQYF. The CDR3 DNA reads as TGCGCCAGCAGCAGCGGGGGTGCGGATACGCAGTATTTT.

In regard to this clone: The junction shows a germline mismatch at one end, possibly a read error. The chain uses TRBV19 and TRBJ1-1; D unresolved. Germline lookup yields CDR1 LNHDA and CDR2 SQIVND (reference sequence). This CDR3 has 13 amino acids. CDR3 sequence reads: CASSIGRSTEAFF. The CDR3 DNA is TGTGCCAGTAGCATAGGGAGGAGCACTGAAGCTTTCTTT.

The chain carries TRBV24-1 and TRBJ2-1; 7 nucleotides match TRBD1. The CDR3 sequence is 16 residues long. Losses at the gene ends were 5 bases for V and 1 base for J; bases not matched to a gene: 7. Germline values: CDR1 KGHDR, CDR2 SFDVKD. The CDR3 DNA is TGTGCCACCAGTGGGATCGGGACAGAGTCCTACAATGAGCAGTTCTTC. Translation gives CATSGIGTESYNEQFF.

In DNA, the CDR3 is TGTGCCAGCAGCTTGGGGGTGGGGCTTGGTAATCAGCCCCAGCATTTT. Its protein product is CASSLGVGLGNQPQHF. This chain connects TRBV5-8 to TRBJ1-5; perhaps TRBD1 as D (5 bases). The germline V gene has CDR1 SGHTS and CDR2 YDEGEE. The length of the CDR3 is 16 residues. Trimming stripped 0 bases from V and 4 bases from J, with 14 bases between. Complete variable domain (other parts from reference TRBV5-8 and TRBJ1-5): EAGVTQSPTHLIKTRGQQATLRCSPISGHTSVYWYQQALGLGLQFLLWYDEGEERNRGNFPPRFSGRQFPNYSSELNVNALELEDSALYLCASSLGVGLGNQPQHFGDGTRLSIL.

The chain couples TRBV6-5 to TRBJ1-2, with D hard to call. V was clipped by 9 bases and J by 7 bases, with 18 bases between them. The CDR3 has 13 residues. Germline CDR1 and CDR2: MNHEY and SVGAGI. The CDR3 nucleotides are TGTGCCAGTCAGAGCGGGGTGAACAGTGGCTACACCTTC. This translates into CASQSGVNSGYTF.

The chain links TRBV11-2 to TRBJ1-1; 9 bases align to TRBD1. The length of the CDR3 is 14 residues. Trimming at V came to 5 bases and at J to 1 base, leaving 2 bases not matched to a gene. Germline CDR1 reads SGHAT; CDR2 reads FQNNGV. The CDR3 bases are TGTGCCAGCAGCACGACAGGGGGGAACACTGAAGCTTTCTTT. Protein sequence: CASSTTGGNTEAFF.

Note on this clone: The junction shows a germline mismatch at one end, possibly a read error. The chain links TRBV7-9 to TRBJ2-7; either TRBD1 or TRBD2 may fit D (5 bases each). Per germline, CDR1 SEHNR and CDR2 FQNEAQ (reference sequence). The CDR3 consists of 17 residues. The CDR3 protein is CASSLAWGGASPYEQYF. As DNA, the CDR3 is TGTGCCAGCAGCCTAGCTTGGGGTGGGGCAAGCCCCTACGAGCAGTACTTC.

The chain recombines TRBV6-5 with TRBJ1-1; no reliable D call. The V gene's germline CDR1 is MNHEY and CDR2 SVGAGI. The CDR3 is made up of 13 amino acids. Trimming took off 9 bases at V and 1 base at J, with 12 bases between the two ends. The CDR3 nucleotides are TGTGCCAGGAAAGACGGAGCGAACACTGAAGCTTTCTTT. Translation gives CARKDGANTEAFF.

The chain employs TRBV19 and TRBJ1-3, with D uncertain. This CDR3 region has 16 residues. V dropped 3 bases and J dropped 3 bases, with 15 bases sitting between them. Germline V gives CDR1 LNHDA, CDR2 SQIVND (reference sequence). CDR3 in DNA: TGTGCCAGTAGTATTGACTCTCCTCCGCTTGGAAACACCATATATTTT. Amino acid sequence: CASSIDSPPLGNTIYF.

The J gene is TRBJ2-3, the V gene TRBV19; TRBD1 is a possible D gene (8 bases). Germline CDR1 is LNHDA and CDR2 is SQIVND (reference sequence). The CDR3 length is 18 residues. Trimming pared 4 bases from V and 8 bases from J, leaving 28 bases between. CDR3 nucleotides: TGTGCCAGTAGTACCTTACCCGGACCAGGACAGGGCGGGGGTACGCAGTATTTT. Protein sequence: CASSTLPGPGQGGGTQYF.

The V gene is TRBV12-3 or TRBV12-4, the J gene TRBJ1-1; tentatively, D is TRBD1 (6 bases). CDR3 length equals 13 residues. V was trimmed by 4 bases and J by 2 bases, leaving 8 bases between them. The CDR3 loop reads CASSSDSNTEAFF. The CDR3 region has the DNA TGTGCCAGCAGTTCGGACAGCAACACTGAAGCTTTCTTT.

This clone was counted once. The rearrangement uses TRBV10-3 and TRBJ1-1, with D perhaps matching TRBD1 (6 bases). CDR1 and CDR2 (germline): ENHRY, SYGVKD. V shed 7 bases and J shed 5 bases, with 17 bases lying between them. The CDR3 loop spans 14 amino acids. CDR3 protein: CAITSGQRGTEAFF. The DNA for the CDR3 is TGTGCCATCACCTCCGGACAGCGGGGGACTGAAGCTTTCTTT.

V is TRBV20-1 and J is TRBJ2-7; 9 bases agree with TRBD1. The CDR3 is 14 amino acids. Germline V lookup: CDR1 DFQATT, CDR2 SNEGSKA (reference sequence). Trimming at V came to 3 bases and at J to 6 bases, leaving 9 bases not matched to a gene. CDR3 nucleotide sequence: TGCAGTGCTAGTCGGGGACAGGGAGCCCGCGAGCAGTACTTC. This encodes CSASRGQGAREQYF.